These 8 T cell receptor beta chains share one sample of origin, sequenced in a study of blood T cell repertoires in COVID-19. Only in-frame clones appear in the TCRdb table, and some are missing; sequencing was by immunoSEQ multiplex PCR. This sample has about 230,000 clones; 84% occur once, and the top ten carry 2% to 2.5%. Sequencing input: peripheral blood. Receptors originate from a man aged 40-55 years who had recovered from COVID-19.

This clone was observed a single time. This chain connects TRBV6-5 to TRBJ2-7, with D maybe TRBD2 (5 bases). The V end lost 4 bases, the J end lost 5 bases, and 6 bases lay between the germline ends. The CDR3 is 11 amino acids. Germline CDR1 reads MNHEY; CDR2 reads SVGAGI. The CDR3 loop reads CASSWRDEQYF. In nucleotides, the CDR3 is TGTGCCAGCAGTTGGCGGGACGAGCAGTACTTC.

The rearrangement uses TRBV9 and TRBJ1-2, with D perhaps matching TRBD1 (6 bases). The CDR3 is made up of 14 amino acids. The V end lost 5 bases, the J end lost 2 bases, and 13 bases lay between the germline ends. Germline assignment: CDR1 SGDLS and CDR2 YYNGEE. CDR3 nucleotides: TGTGCCAGCAGGGGCACAGGGTTCAACTATGGCTACACCTTC. Amino acid sequence: CASRGTGFNYGYTF.

The rearrangement links TRBV21-1 to TRBJ2-7; the tabulated D call, TRBD2, remains unverified against the DNA. TRBV21-1 is listed as a pseudogene. The CDR3 consists of 16 residues. DNA for the CDR3: TGTGCCAGCAGCAACGGGACTAGCTGTGCCGGGGACGAGCAGTACTTC. Protein sequence: CASSNGTSCAGDEQYF.

V and J are TRBV7-9 and TRBJ2-3; D is possibly TRBD1 (6 bases). Trimming removed 2 bases from V and 0 bases from J, with 9 bases in between. The germline V gene has CDR1 SEHNR and CDR2 FQNEAQ (reference sequence). This CDR3 is built from 15 residues. The CDR3 sequence: CASSLTGSSTDTQYF. The CDR3 DNA reads as TGTGCCAGCAGCTTAACAGGGAGCAGCACAGATACGCAGTATTTT.

The rearrangement joins TRBV30 to TRBJ2-1; D assignment may be TRBD1 or TRBD2 (6 bases each). The CDR3 has 13 residues. Trimming removed 5 bases at V and 1 base at J, with 9 bases between. Germline V gene lookup returns CDR1 GTSNPN and CDR2 SVGIG (reference sequence). The CDR3 region has the DNA TGTGCCTGGGGGGGGCTTTCCTACAATGAGCAGTTCTTC. Encoded protein: CAWGGLSYNEQFF. Full variable domain (missing parts from reference TRBV30 and TRBJ2-1): SQTIHQWPATLVQPVGSPLSLECTVEGTSNPNLYWYRQAAGRGLQLLFYSVGIGQISSEVPQNLSASRPQDRQFILSSKKLLLSDSGFYLCAWGGLSYNEQFFGPGTRLTVL.

The count of this clone is one. This chain joins TRBV21-1 and TRBJ1-5; the table calls TRBD1, which could not be checked here. TRBV21-1 has pseudogene status. The CDR3 is 16 residues long. CDR3 DNA: TGTGCCAGCAGCATTGAAGGGGCCGAAACCAATCAGCCCCAGCATTTT. Translated: CASSIEGAETNQPQHF.

The chain employs TRBV2 and TRBJ2-3; 8 bases agree with TRBD2. J lost 0 bases, V lost 4 bases, and 6 bases had no gene match. CDR1 and CDR2 from the germline V gene are SNHLY and FYNNEI. The CDR3 covers 16 residues. The CDR3 DNA follows: TGTGCCAGCAGTGCCGCCGGGACTAGAAGCACAGATACGCAGTATTTT. It translates to CASSAAGTRSTDTQYF.

This chain joins TRBV6-1 and TRBJ1-5; D gene unclear. This CDR3 is 16 amino acids long. Per the germline V gene, CDR1 is MNHNS and CDR2 is SASEGT. V was pared by 3 bases and J by 1 base, with 13 bases between. The CDR3 protein is CASSDGQDRSNQPQHF. In DNA form, the CDR3 reads TGTGCCAGCAGTGATGGGCAGGATCGGAGCAATCAGCCCCAGCATTTT.